A selection of T cell receptor beta chains follows, all from one sample in a study of OX40 agonist ivuxolimab in advanced cancers. The method was immunoSEQ multiplex PCR; TCRdb's version includes in-frame clones alone and lacks a portion of them. The sample includes 50,000 to 75,000 clones, over 75% of them seen just once. The sample consisted of CD4+ or CD8+ T cells sorted from blood, taken in a trial of the OX40 agonist ivuxolimab. These receptors came from an adult with an advanced solid tumor such as melanoma, head and neck, liver or kidney cancer. Each CDR3 is given with its conserved first and last residue. A D gene is named only where the DNA matches it firmly. For some rows the clone size is stated as once, few or many, or as a class when expanded; others skip it.

J gene	D gene	clone size	V gene	CDR3 DNA	CDR3 protein
TRBJ2-7	NA	NA	TRBV11-2	TGTGCCAGCAGCCCCCAGGTGGAGGGACAGCAGTACTTC	CASSPQVEGQQYF
TRBJ2-7	TRBD1	NA	TRBV7-9	TGTGCCAGCAGCTTACCGTCAGGGGGCACCTACGAGCAGTACTTC	CASSLPSGGTYEQYF
TRBJ2-2	NA	NA	TRBV7-2	TGTGCCAGCAGCTTAGGTCGGAGCAAGAACGGGGAGCTGTTTTTT	CASSLGRSKNGELFF
TRBJ1-2	NA	few	TRBV25-1	TGTGCCAGCAGTGACCGGGGGCGCCGAGGCTACACCTTC	CASSDRGRRGYTF
TRBJ1-2	NA	NA	TRBV4-2	TGTGCCAGCAGCCAGGGGCAGGTCCCTTCATATGGCTACACCTTC	CASSQGQVPSYGYTF
TRBJ2-1	TRBD2	NA	TRBV6-4	TGTGCCAGCAGTGACTCGGACCCCAACCTAGCGGGGGGTTCGGCTGAGCAGTTCTTC	CASSDSDPNLAGGSAEQFF
TRBJ2-2	NA	NA	TRBV18	TGTGCCAGCCGACTGACAGTCACCGGGGAGCTGTTTTTT	CASRLTVTGELFF
TRBJ2-2	TRBD2	NA	TRBV29-1	TGCAGTGGAAGGGGCGGGGGGTACACCGGGGAGCTGTTTTTT	CSGRGGGYTGELFF
TRBJ1-2	NA	NA	TRBV5-4	TGTGCCAGCAGCCCCCACCCGGATTACATATTAGGCTACACCTTC	CASSPHPDYILGYTF
TRBJ1-4	TRBD1	NA	TRBV28	TGTGCCAGCAGTCTTACAGGGGGCAATGAAAAACTGTTTTTT	CASSLTGGNEKLFF
TRBJ1-3	TRBD1	NA	TRBV7-2	TGTGCCAGCAGCCCCCGCCTACAGGGGGCAGGGGGCTCTGGAAACACCATATATTTT	CASSPRLQGAGGSGNTIYF
TRBJ1-5	NA	NA	TRBV27	TGTGCCAGCAGTCTTGTCGGGGGGGGCCAGCCCCAGCATTTT	CASSLVGGGQPQHF
TRBJ1-5	NA	NA	TRBV7-8	TGTGCCAGCAGCTTAAGACAGGTGGATCAGCCCCAGCATTTT	CASSLRQVDQPQHF
TRBJ2-3	NA	NA	TRBV4-2	TGTGCCAGCAGCCAAGATATCAGGACAGCCAGCACAGATACGCAGTATTTT	CASSQDIRTASTDTQYF
TRBJ1-1	NA	NA	TRBV7-9	TGTGCCAGCAGCTTCCAGGGGAATACTGAAGCTTTCTTT	CASSFQGNTEAFF
TRBJ2-3	NA	NA	TRBV2	TGTGCCAGCACCCACACAGATACGCAGTATTTT	CASTHTDTQYF
TRBJ2-6	NA	NA	TRBV5-4	TGTGCCAGCAGCGACCGTATGACGTCTGGGGCCAACGTCCTGACTTTC	CASSDRMTSGANVLTF
TRBJ1-2	TRBD1	NA	TRBV5-6	TGTGCCAGCAGCGGTCTGGACAGGGGTTTTTCTGGCTACACCTTC	CASSGLDRGFSGYTF
TRBJ1-1	NA	NA	TRBV5-4	TGTGCCAGCAGCACGGAGGGGGGGAGGACTGAAGCTTTCTTT	CASSTEGGRTEAFF
TRBJ2-7	NA	NA	TRBV18	TGTGCCAGCTCACCCGAGGTGGGCGGGTACGAGCAGTACTTC	CASSPEVGGYEQYF